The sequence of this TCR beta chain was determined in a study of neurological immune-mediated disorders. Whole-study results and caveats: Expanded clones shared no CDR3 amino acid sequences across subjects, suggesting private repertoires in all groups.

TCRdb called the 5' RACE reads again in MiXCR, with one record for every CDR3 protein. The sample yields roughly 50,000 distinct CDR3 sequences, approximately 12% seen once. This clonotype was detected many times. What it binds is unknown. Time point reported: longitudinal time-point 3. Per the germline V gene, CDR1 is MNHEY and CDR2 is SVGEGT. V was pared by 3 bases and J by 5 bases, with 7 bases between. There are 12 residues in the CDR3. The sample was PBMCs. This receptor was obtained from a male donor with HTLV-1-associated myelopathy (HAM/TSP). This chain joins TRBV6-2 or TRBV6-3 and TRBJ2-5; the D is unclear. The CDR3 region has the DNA TGTGCCAGCAGTTATCTTAGGGAGACCCAGTACTTC. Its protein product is CASSYLRETQYF.